These 25 T cell receptor beta chains originate from one sample sequenced in a study of shared clonotypes between healthy human individuals. The table came from immunoSEQ multiplex PCR; TCRdb's copy has only in-frame clones and leaves some out. The sample shows about 320,000 clones, around 90% of them seen only once. Sequencing was done on a sample of memory CD8+ T cells sorted from blood. As for subset: CD45RO+ cells pooled with CCR7-negative TemRA cells. The receptors stem from a man aged 18 to 29 in good health.

The gene calls are TRBV10-2 and TRBJ2-2; 14 nucleotides line up with TRBD2. In germline, CDR1 is WSHSY, CDR2 SAAADI. V was clipped by 6 bases and J by 5 bases; unmatched bases: 14. The CDR3 spans 19 residues. Here the CDR3 reads CASSPGLAGGPGGTGELFF. The CDR3 region has the DNA TGCGCCAGCAGCCCCGGACTAGCGGGGGGCCCGGGGGGGACCGGGGAGCTGTTTTTT.

The rearrangement links TRBV4-1 to TRBJ2-2, with TRBD2 matching 13 bases. The CDR3 length is 16 residues. Germline V gene data show CDR1 as MGHRA and CDR2 as YSYEKL. Trimming took 4 bases from V and 4 from J; bases not matched to a gene: 3. CDR3 sequence reads: CASSLRLAGGTGELFF. The CDR3 DNA sequence: TGCGCCAGCAGCCTAAGACTAGCGGGAGGCACCGGGGAGCTGTTTTTT.

This chain uses TRBV7-2 with TRBJ2-7, with 8 bases identical to TRBD2. The V gene end was trimmed by 1 base and the J gene end by 2 bases; junction bases not matched to a gene: 4. The CDR3 has 15 residues. Germline V gene data show CDR1 as SGHTA and CDR2 as FQGNSA. CDR3 nucleotide sequence: TGTGCCAGCAGCTTAGGGATGGGACTAGCCTACGAGCAGTACTTC. Residues: CASSLGMGLAYEQYF.

V is TRBV28 and J is TRBJ2-7; 10 nucleotides line up with TRBD2. The germline CDR1 and CDR2 sequences are MDHEN and SYDVKM. This CDR3 region has 14 residues. The V gene end was trimmed by 2 bases and the J gene end by 9 bases; junction bases not matched to a gene: 7. The CDR3 sequence is CASSLSLAGVGQYF. CDR3 coding DNA: TGTGCCAGCAGTTTAAGCCTAGCGGGAGTGGGGCAGTACTTC.

V gene TRBV30 combines with J gene TRBJ1-3; 10 nucleotides match TRBD1. After removal of 0 bases from V and 0 bases from J, the junction contained 5 bases not matched to a gene. This CDR3 has 17 amino acids. The germline gives CDR1 GTSNPN, CDR2 SVGIG (reference sequence). As DNA, the CDR3 is TGTGCCTGGAGTGTGGGACAGGGGCGATTCTCTGGAAACACCATATATTTT. Protein: CAWSVGQGRFSGNTIYF.

V gene TRBV6-1 combines with J gene TRBJ1-5; maybe TRBD1 (5 bases). V lost 2 bases and J lost 0, with 8 bases in between. The germline V gene encodes CDR1 MNHNS and CDR2 SASEGT. The CDR3 sequence is 15 residues long. The CDR3 region is CASSERTYSNQPQHF. In DNA, the CDR3 is TGTGCCAGCAGTGAACGGACATATAGCAATCAGCCCCAGCATTTT.

The chain couples TRBV10-2 to TRBJ1-3; no clear D gene. Germline V gives CDR1 WSHSY, CDR2 SAAADI. The CDR3 runs 14 residues. V was pared by 3 bases and J by 0 bases, with 6 bases between. CDR3 region: CASSDLRSGNTIYF. The CDR3 region has the DNA TGCGCCAGCAGTGACTTACGCTCTGGAAACACCATATATTTT.

This clone is a singleton in its sample. V gene TRBV9 combines with J gene TRBJ2-7; 11 bases line up with TRBD2. Per germline, CDR1 SGDLS and CDR2 YYNGEE. With V trimmed by 0 bases and J by 1 base, 12 bases remained unmatched. The CDR3 is 19 amino acids. For the CDR3, the DNA is TGTGCCAGCAGCGTAGGGCCCCGACCCCTAGCGGGAGGATCCTACGAGCAGTACTTC. It translates to CASSVGPRPLAGGSYEQYF.

The V call is TRBV30, the J call TRBJ2-7; D may match TRBD1 or TRBD2 (6 bases each). In germline, CDR1 is GTSNPN, CDR2 SVGIG (reference sequence). The ends were cut back, 8 bases at V and 5 bases at J, with 16 bases in the middle. The CDR3 runs to 12 residues. CDR3 loop: CAAETGTHEQYF. Written as DNA, the CDR3 is TGTGCCGCCGAAACAGGGACTCACGAGCAGTACTTC.

The chain has TRBV6-1 and TRBJ2-5, with D perhaps TRBD1 or TRBD2 (6 bases each). Germline lookup yields CDR1 MNHNS and CDR2 SASEGT. CDR3 length: 15 residues. The V gene lost 2 bases and the J gene lost 4 bases, with 14 bases spanning the gap. The CDR3 spells CASSELEQGGETQYF. CDR3 DNA: TGTGCCAGCAGTGAACTAGAACAGGGAGGAGAGACCCAGTACTTC.

Worth noting for this clone: Other DNA sequences of this sample code for an identical CDR3. The rearrangement links TRBV13 to TRBJ1-2; TRBD1 agrees at 8 bases. The germline V gene encodes CDR1 PRHDT and CDR2 FYEKMQ (reference sequence). After removal of 9 bases from V and 5 bases from J, the junction contained 11 bases not matched to a gene. The CDR3 extends over 14 amino acids. The CDR3 here is CASSPGTGSYGYTF. In DNA form, the CDR3 reads TGTGCCAGTTCCCCCGGGACAGGAAGTTATGGCTACACCTTC.

A note on this clone: The identical CDR3 is also encoded by other nucleotide sequences in the sample. V is TRBV19 and J is TRBJ2-7; TRBD2 might be the D (5 bases). Germline V gene lookup returns CDR1 LNHDA and CDR2 SQIVND (reference sequence). There are 13 residues in the CDR3. Trimming shortened V by 9 bases and J by 1 base, and 13 bases separated the two germline ends. CDR3 nucleotides: TGTGCCAGCTCTCCGGGATTTTCCTACGAGCAGTACTTC. This encodes CASSPGFSYEQYF.

J is TRBJ2-2 and V is TRBV10-3; TRBD1 is a possible D gene (5 bases). Germline lookup yields CDR1 ENHRY and CDR2 SYGVKD. The CDR3 runs to 13 residues. V shed 7 bases and J shed 2 bases, with 8 bases lying between them. The CDR3 sequence: CAIIQANTGELFF. The CDR3 bases are TGTGCCATCATACAGGCTAACACCGGGGAGCTGTTTTTT.

J is TRBJ1-5 and V is TRBV30; D call uncertain. Germline CDR1 GTSNPN, CDR2 SVGIG (reference sequence). With 4 bases removed from V and 0 bases from J, the gap between germline ends came to 10 bases. The CDR3 sequence is 14 residues long. CDR3 sequence reads: CAWTPLNSNQPQHF. CDR3 in DNA: TGTGCCTGGACTCCGCTAAATAGCAATCAGCCCCAGCATTTT.

This clone has at least ten counts. The chain links TRBV29-1 to TRBJ2-2; no clear D gene. V was clipped by 3 bases and J by 0 bases, with 5 bases between them. In germline, CDR1 is SQVTM, CDR2 ANQGSEA. The CDR3 spans 13 residues. The CDR3 DNA is TGCAGCGTTGACACCGCGAACACCGGGGAGCTGTTTTTT. This gives the protein CSVDTANTGELFF.

This sequence joins TRBV28 and TRBJ1-6; D is perhaps TRBD1 (6 bases). In germline, CDR1 is MDHEN, CDR2 SYDVKM. V was pared by 3 bases and J by 9 bases, with 21 bases between. The CDR3 has 17 amino acids. In nucleotides, the CDR3 is TGTGCCAGCAGTTTGATGGTAGGAGGACAGACGCCTTCACCCCTCCACTTT. Protein sequence: CASSLMVGGQTPSPLHF.

This clone was counted between two and nine times. The CDR3 sequence: CASSYPGGYTF. CDR3 coding DNA: TGTGCCAGCAGTTACCCGGGTGGCTACACCTTC. V is TRBV6-1 and J is TRBJ1-2; no firm D call. The CDR3 has 11 residues. V was trimmed by 5 bases and J by 7 bases, leaving 8 bases between them. CDR1 is MNHNS and CDR2 is SASEGT in the germline V gene.

This clone was seen only once. This rearrangement joins TRBV27 to TRBJ2-5; 13 positions agree with TRBD2. The germline CDR1 and CDR2 sequences are MNHEY and SMNVEV (reference sequence). V shed 2 bases, J shed 3 bases, and the junction held 0 bases outside the gene matches. CDR3 length: 15 amino acids. The CDR3, as DNA: TGTGCCAGCAGTTTAGGACTAGCGGGGGAAGAGACCCAGTACTTC. Protein product: CASSLGLAGEETQYF.

The genes are TRBV29-1 and TRBJ1-5; the D is unclear. V lost 3 bases, J lost 4 bases, and 10 bases lay in between. The germline V gene encodes CDR1 SQVTM and CDR2 ANQGSEA. This CDR3 is 13 amino acids long. The chain's CDR3 is CSVEVPGNQPQHF. In nucleotides, the CDR3 is TGCAGCGTTGAGGTTCCCGGGAATCAGCCCCAGCATTTT. Based on the CDR3 plus reference TRBV29-1 and TRBJ1-5, the full variable domain is SAVISQKPSRDICQRGTSLTIQCQVDSQVTMMFWYRQQPGQSLTLIATANQGSEATYESGFVIDKFPISRPNLTFSTLTVSNMSPEDSSIYLCSVEVPGNQPQHFGDGTRLSIL.

V and J are TRBV4-1 and TRBJ1-2, with TRBD1 identical over 8 bases. V lost 4 bases and J lost 2; bases outside the gene matches: 15. CDR3 length: 18 amino acids. Germline lookup yields CDR1 MGHRA and CDR2 YSYEKL. The CDR3 bases are TGCGCCAGCAGCCCCTTCCTTACCCCGGACAGGGCGAACTATGGCTACACCTTC. Its translation: CASSPFLTPDRANYGYTF.

V is TRBV28 and J is TRBJ1-3, with D possibly matching TRBD1 (5 bases). The CDR3 runs to 17 residues. From germline, CDR1 is MDHEN and CDR2 SYDVKM. Trimming pared 3 bases from V and 7 bases from J, leaving 22 bases between. The CDR3 loop reads CASSFPRDAVEMNTIYF. As DNA, the CDR3 is TGTGCCAGCAGTTTCCCCAGGGACGCGGTGGAAATGAACACCATATATTTT.

A word on this clone: One base separates it from a far larger clone, so it is likely a read error. Other DNA sequences in this specimen translate into the identical CDR3. The gene calls are TRBV30 and TRBJ2-3; TRBD2 matches 9 bases. CDR3 length: 15 residues. Per the germline V gene, CDR1 is GTSNPN and CDR2 is SVGIG (reference sequence). CDR3 nucleotides: TGCGCCTGGGAGGGTAGCGGGGGCCGCACAGATACGCAGTATTTT. This gives the protein CAWEGSGGRTDTQYF. The full variable domain, rest sourced from reference TRBV30 and TRBJ2-3, is SQTIHQWPATLVQPVGSPLSLECTVEGTSNPNLYWYRQAAGRGLQLLFYSVGIGQISSEVPQNLSASRPQDRQFILSSKKLLLSDSGFYLCAWEGSGGRTDTQYFGPGTRLTVL.

The rearrangement links TRBV29-1 to TRBJ2-1; 16 nucleotides agree with TRBD2. This CDR3 has 17 residues. After removal of 6 bases from V and 0 bases from J, the junction contained 5 bases not matched to a gene. Germline loops: CDR1 SQVTM, CDR2 ANQGSEA. Here the CDR3 DNA reads TGCAGCGTGGAGGGACTAGCGGGGGGGTTCTCCTACAATGAGCAGTTCTTC. Translated: CSVEGLAGGFSYNEQFF.

The sample holds one count of this clone. The rearrangement links TRBV25-1 to TRBJ2-7, with D possibly being TRBD1 or TRBD2 (5 bases each). The V gene lost 1 base and the J gene lost 7 bases, with 11 bases spanning the gap. The length of the CDR3 is 13 residues. CDR1 and CDR2 from the germline V gene are MGHDK and SYGVNS. The DNA for the CDR3 is TGTGCCAGCAGTGAATTGGGGGTGGGAGAGCAGTACTTC. Amino acids: CASSELGVGEQYF.

V and J are TRBV19 and TRBJ2-1; D is ambiguous. The CDR3 runs to 12 residues. From germline, CDR1 is LNHDA and CDR2 SQIVND (reference sequence). Trimming removed 1 base at V and 6 bases at J, with 4 bases between. CDR3 sequence: CASSIASNEQFF. DNA for the CDR3: TGTGCCAGTAGTATAGCGAGCAATGAGCAGTTCTTC. The full variable domain, its missing parts supplied by reference TRBV19 and TRBJ2-1, is DGGITQSPKYLFRKEGQNVTLSCEQNLNHDAMYWYRQDPGQGLRLIYYSQIVNDFQKGDIAEGYSVSREKKESFPLTVTSAQKNPTAFYLCASSIASNEQFFGPGTRLTVL.